The following is a TCR beta chain sequence with its context. PCR amplification relied on 60 Vbeta primers (plus 13 Jbeta primers). Some clones are missing from TCRdb's copy, which holds only in-frame ones; the method was immunoSEQ multiplex PCR. The profile shows around 67,000 clones, approximately 78% of them singletons. Germline V lookup: CDR1 LNHNV, CDR2 YYDKDF (reference sequence). The CDR3 runs 11 residues. The germline V and J ends were trimmed by 7 bases and 8 bases, with 9 bases remaining between them. These data are taken from a study of cytomegalovirus exposure and HLA in healthy donors. Sequencing used PBMCs. The TCR sequence derives from a man between 18 and 29 years old in good health and CMV-seropositive. The chain joins TRBV15 to TRBJ2-1; D may be TRBD1 (5 bases). CDR3 nucleotides: TGTGCCACCATTAGGGGTGATGAGCAGTTCTTC. Translated: CATIRGDEQFF. The whole variable domain, filled in from reference TRBV15 and TRBJ2-1, reads DAMVIQNPRYQVTQFGKPVTLSCSQTLNHNVMYWYQQKSSQAPKLLFHYYDKDFNNEADTPDNFQSRRPNTSFCFLDIRSPGLGDTAMYLCATIRGDEQFFGPGTRLTVL.